The present T cell receptor (beta chain) was sequenced within a study of shared clonotypes between healthy human individuals. Concerning this clone: Its target is unknown.

Germline loops: CDR1 SGHTA, CDR2 FQGNSA. With 1 base removed from V and 4 bases from J, the gap between germline ends came to 10 bases. This CDR3 has 14 amino acids. Study-wide results and limits: Estimated richness values were generally larger in naive subsets than in memory subsets.

Produced via immunoSEQ multiplex PCR; TCRdb's table is partial and in-frame only. The repertoire holds 2 million to 2.5 million clones, 90% to 97% seen once, with roughly 0.13% in the top ten. Specimen: naive CD4+ T cells sorted from blood. The subset was: CD45RA+ positively selected. This chain uses TRBV7-2 with TRBJ1-2, with a weak D call TRBD1 (6 bases). This clonotype originated in a man younger than 35 in good health. CDR3 nucleotides: TGTGCCAGCAGCTTAGTTGCAGGGGTCTATGGCTACACCTTC. It specifies CASSLVAGVYGYTF.